These T cell receptor beta chains were read from a single sample in a study of blood T cell repertoires in COVID-19. Sequencing was performed with immunoSEQ multiplex PCR; in TCRdb, only in-frame clones are kept and a portion is missing. Of around 300,000 clones listed, 90% are singletons. Sequencing was carried out using PBMCs or T cells enriched from blood (not recorded which). Source of these receptors: a woman aged 18-30 years with acute COVID-19. The CDR3 runs from the conserved cysteine through the conserved F or W. The D gene is left open where the match is weak. Size is omitted from some rows. Given values are once, few, many or a class for expanded clones.

j_gene	abundance	d_gene	v_gene	CDR3nt	CDR3aa
TRBJ2-7	NA	NA	TRBV30	TGTGCCTGGAGTAGGCAGGCCTACGAGCAGTACTTC	CAWSRQAYEQYF
TRBJ1-1	once	NA	TRBV4-2	TGTGCCAGCAGCTATAAGAGCGCTAACTCGAACACTGAAGCTTTCTTT	CASSYKSANSNTEAFF
TRBJ1-1	NA	NA	TRBV10-2	TGCGCCAACAGGGCGGGGGCCAACGCTGAAGCTTTCTTT	CANRAGANAEAFF
TRBJ2-5	NA	NA	TRBV7-6	TGTGCCAGCAGCTTGAGAGCCAGGGGAGAGACCCAGTACTTC	CASSLRARGETQYF
TRBJ2-5	NA	TRBD2	TRBV7-9	TGTGCCAGCAGCTTTAGACGACTAGCGGACTTGTACCAAGAGACCCAGTACTTC	CASSFRRLADLYQETQYF
TRBJ1-4	once	NA	TRBV18	TGTGCCAGCTCACCAACCAGACAGCCAACTAATGAAAAACTGTTTTTT	CASSPTRQPTNEKLFF
TRBJ2-3	NA	TRBD2	TRBV27	TGTGCCAGCAGTTTCGCAGCGGCGGGAGGGCCTCAAGATACGCAGTATTTT	CASSFAAAGGPQDTQYF
TRBJ2-7	NA	NA	TRBV19	TGTGCCAGTGGCGACAGGACCTACGAGCAGTACTTC	CASGDRTYEQYF
TRBJ2-7	few	NA	TRBV28	TGTGCCAGCAGTTCGCCTGGCCTCTACGAGCAGTACTTC	CASSSPGLYEQYF
TRBJ1-2	once	TRBD1	TRBV27	TGTGCCAGCAGTTTAGAACCGGGACAGGGGGTTTCAAAAGATGGCTACACCTTC	CASSLEPGQGVSKDGYTF
TRBJ1-6	NA	TRBD1	TRBV7-9	TGTGCCAGCAGCTGGGACAGTTCGAATTCACCCCTCCACTTT	CASSWDSSNSPLHF
TRBJ2-2	once	TRBD2	TRBV11-2	TGTGCCAGCAGCCCGCCCGGACTAGCGGGATTCACCGGGGAGCTGTTTTTT	CASSPPGLAGFTGELFF
TRBJ2-1	NA	TRBD2	TRBV11-2	TGTGCCAGCAGCTTACTAGCGGGAGCAGATGAGCAGTTCTTC	CASSLLAGADEQFF